This T cell receptor (beta chain) was recorded in a study of T-cell reconstitution after alpha-beta-depleted transplantation in children. The study, taken as a whole, reports: Surviving recipient T cells and thymic progenitors underlay high day-60 TCRbeta diversity in some patients. Newly generated T cells supplied most T-cell counts and diversity one year post-transplant. The origin of alpha-beta T cells about two months after transplant was reportedly several hundred expanded graft clones.

This clonotype was seen many times. Its antigen is undetermined. Trimming took off 0 bases at V and 2 bases at J, with 6 bases between the two ends. The CDR3 runs 13 residues. CDR1 is SGDLS, CDR2 YYNGEE, per germline. During its preparation, the TCRbeta library received unique molecular identifiers. TCRdb called the PCR reads again in MiXCR, with one record for every CDR3 protein. The sample has about 870,000 distinct CDR3 sequences, roughly 15% seen once. The source material was PBMCs, mostly from graft donor cells, sampled 360 days after TCRalphabeta/CD19-depleted stem cell transplant. This chain links TRBV9 with TRBJ2-7, with D unresolved. The TCR sequence derives from a male patient younger than 18 who had a stem cell transplant for acute lymphoblastic leukemia, so the T cells may come from the graft donor. DNA of the CDR3: TGTGCCAGCAGCGTAGGCACCCCCTACGAGCAGTACTTC. This gives the protein CASSVGTPYEQYF.